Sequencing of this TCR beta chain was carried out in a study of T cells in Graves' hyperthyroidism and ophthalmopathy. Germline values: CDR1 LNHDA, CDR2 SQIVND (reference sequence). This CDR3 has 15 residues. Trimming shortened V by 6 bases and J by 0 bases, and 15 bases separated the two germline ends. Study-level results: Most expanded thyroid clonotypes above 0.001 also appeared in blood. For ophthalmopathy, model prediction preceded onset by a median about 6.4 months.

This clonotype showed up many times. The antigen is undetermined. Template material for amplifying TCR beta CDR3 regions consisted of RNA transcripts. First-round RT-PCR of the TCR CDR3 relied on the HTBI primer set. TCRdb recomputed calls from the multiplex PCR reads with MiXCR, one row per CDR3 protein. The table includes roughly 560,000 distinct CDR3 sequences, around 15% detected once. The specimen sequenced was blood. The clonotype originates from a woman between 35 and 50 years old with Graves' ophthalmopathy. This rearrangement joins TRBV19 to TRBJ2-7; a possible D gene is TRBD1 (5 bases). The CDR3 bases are TGTGCCAGTAGCCGGCGAGACAGCAGCTCCTACGAGCAGTACTTC. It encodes CASSRRDSSSYEQYF.